This T cell receptor (beta chain) was captured in a study of cytomegalovirus exposure and HLA in healthy donors (dated by TCRdb to about 2017). In the study overall: According to an earlier analysis of a few hundred of the donors, about 170 million T cells yielded 95 million to 140 million unique TCR beta sequences and 276 Gb of sequence data. An early release that covered about 640 HLA-typed donors contained 250 to 350 gigabases of sequencing data and approximately 85 million unique TCR sequences. Of the 300 to 500 genotyped donors, 81% were placed in the genetic ancestry cluster associated with self-reported Caucasian donors. The study was designed to test whether signatures of past pathogen exposure could be identified by cataloging public T cell receptors. The study profiled the T cell repertoires of fewer than 850 subjects by immunosequencing and related them to cytomegalovirus serostatus. Along with the 666-subject first cohort, a separate validation cohort of over a hundred different subjects was used. High-throughput TCR immunosequencing, statistical association of individual TCRs with disease status, and machine learning were combined to predict cytomegalovirus infection status. To study patterns of TCR occurrence, a later analysis re-analyzed previously published TCR beta repertoires from around 670 donors and added high-resolution HLA genotyping. Rather than using new phenotypic data, the later analysis identified candidate immune exposures from TCR beta sequences and from how often those sequences occurred across donors. An earlier analysis of around 580 of the donors used high-throughput TCR beta sequencing to judge whether each TCR beta V gene segment behaved as functional or pseudogenic. Alongside the repertoire data, information on donor age, sex, ethnicity and CMV serostatus was compiled. A later genetic analysis took genome-wide SNP genotypes for about 60% of the roughly 670 donors and used that subset as a discovery cohort. All discovery cohort repertoires had been generated using a single sequencing platform. HLA typing covered class I and class II loci at four-digit resolution. Typing coverage varied by locus: roughly 629-640 donors for A, B, C, DRB1 and DQB1; approximately 520 for DQA1; 600 to 610 for DPA1; 450 to 480 for DPB1. About five DR-DQ haplotypes were handled as single units for association and clustering because linkage in the cohort was strong. Among 398 genotyped donors of the cohort, an average of about 220,000 unique TCR beta nucleotide sequences was sequenced per donor, of which roughly 17% were non-productive. What the work shows at the level of the full study, not this receptor alone: Because counts were too low, 15 to 20 rarely observed V segments, including chromosome 9 orphons, were excluded from the earlier analysis of several hundred of the donors. In this cohort, only TCR beta chains were sequenced, and detectable features were limited by the absence of alpha or paired-chain data. Because HLA typing was missing for some donors at each locus, association tests included only the typed subset. In a later analysis, the rate of TCR association differed among HLA loci, with DRB1 alleles having the most associated TCRs and HLA-C alleles having the fewest. According to the authors, the approach could potentially be generalized to other disease states and immunological phenotypes. In a later analysis, HLA-associated TCR beta chains showed more clonal expansion and lower generation probabilities than non-associated chains that were equally common. Broadly in line with IMGT annotations, most TCR beta V segments showed up in productive rearrangements about 87% or about 30% of the time in an earlier analysis of 587 of the donors. CMV serostatus was the only immune exposure information available for the cohort. A later analysis reported that several top co-occurrence clusters appeared linked to parvovirus B19, influenza, CMV and Epstein-Barr virus. Presence/absence analyses assumed roughly uniform sequencing depth across donors, an assumption that may not hold. In vitro tests confirmed that a few of the cytomegalovirus-associated TCR beta chains recognize cytomegalovirus antigens. A later genetic analysis associated a missense DCLRE1C variant with V-gene and J-gene trimming of TCR beta chains, and an independent cohort replicated the association. The sequencing pipeline was judged likely to have produced a cluster of highly shared sequence variants as a technical artifact. A further reported finding was that TCR beta sequences accurately predicted the HLA-A and HLA-B alleles for most subjects in the first cohort. While some public TCRs were present in many individuals, most TCR sequences turned up only very rarely across donors. Linkage disequilibrium might explain the correlated functional status among segregating V segments, but an unknown experimental factor could not be excluded. The classifier was reported to diagnose cytomegalovirus status with high specificity and sensitivity in both the original cohort and the validation cohort. Strong co-occurrence of HLA alleles, especially DR and DQ, made assigning TCR associations to individual alleles difficult. In the study, around 160 TCR beta chains were listed as associated with cytomegalovirus. According to a later analysis, most CMV-associated TCR beta chains appeared to be HLA-restricted, and the HLA associations seemed to be driven largely by CMV exposure. A later analysis associated 16,951 TCR beta sequences with specific HLA alleles at a false discovery rate of 0.05. Compared with the approximately 670-donor mean, donors in an Asian-associated ancestry cluster had fewer N-insertions in productive TCRs, according to a later genetic analysis.

Notes on this clone: This clone's antigen is unknown. No much larger clone exists at a distance of one base, and base qualities are not known.

The library was obtained by the immunoSEQ multiplex PCR assay. A mixture of 60 forward primers for TCR Vbeta segments and 13 reverse primers for TCR Jbeta segments was used in the multiplex PCR. Amplification of the CDR3 region of rearranged TCR beta genes was performed with a multiplex PCR assay on genomic DNA. The amplified TCR beta libraries were sequenced on the Illumina HiSeq System as 87-base-pair reads. For the original study's pipeline: Across the 700 or so repertoires, a later analysis counted some 81 million unique TCR beta chains, roughly 11 million of which were shared by at least two donors. Raw reads were error-corrected and collapsed into unique sequences by a nearest-neighbor algorithm in which closely related sequences were merged to remove PCR and sequencing errors. V, D and J gene segments were assigned by aligning CDR3 sequences to IMGT reference sequences. For a sequence to be retained, at least a six-nucleotide match to both a V gene segment and a J gene segment was required. Rearrangements were called productive when the CDR3 lacked stop codons and stayed in frame with V and J; all others were non-productive. CDR3 was defined according to IMGT convention as the region running from the second conserved V-encoded cysteine to the conserved J-encoded phenylalanine. The earlier analysis of about 530 of the donors excluded any sequence lacking an unambiguous match to a single V gene segment. An earlier analysis of a few hundred of the donors classified V segments as functional when productive rearrangements were above 56.7% and as segregating when the standard deviation between donors was above 5%. A statistical classification framework was built for diagnosing cytomegalovirus status from the catalog of TCR beta chain sequences. In a later analysis, V and J genes were assigned by comparing TCR nucleotide sequences against IMGT/GENE-DB human TR gene sequences. Using the TCRdist pipeline, a later analysis assigned CDR3 sequences along with most-parsimonious VDJ recombination scenarios. In a later analysis, each TCR beta chain was defined by its CDR3 amino acid sequence together with its V-gene family, and reads without a unique V-gene family were excluded. As a way to deal with suspected cross-contamination and a sequencing artifact, a later analysis dropped approximately 590 nucleotide sequences that were highly shared and had low generation probability. For each public chain, a later analysis derived a clonal expansion index from normalized ranks of inferred template counts within each repertoire. In a later analysis, generation probabilities were computed with a VDJ recombination model fitted to out-of-frame rearrangements, and the resulting probabilities were checked against IGoR. In a later analysis, hypergeometric tests were used to score TCR-TCR, TCR-HLA and TCR-CMV co-occurrence, with a repertoire-size bias correction applied to TCR pairs. False discovery rates were estimated in a later analysis by permuting HLA or CMV assignments 20 times. In a later analysis, co-occurring TCRs were grouped with DBSCAN, and TCRdist sequence similarity was added when clustering was performed within HLA-allele-positive subsets. For co-occurrence clustering, repertoires with fewer than 30,000 or more than 120,000 public chains were excluded, along with four or five repertoires with anomalous nucleotide sharing. Entries here come from immuneACCESS through TCRdb and include only in-frame sequences with V and J called. Some clones fail to appear in such tables; in the studies checked, an unresolved V gene covers under half of the shortfall, and the cause of the remainder is unknown. D and trimming come from the DNA, and the V and J calls and clone size come from that table. Here the sample has 90,000 to 100,000 clones; around 10% occur a single time. The leading ten clones occupy around 4.9% of the sample.

The cohort was made up of 666 healthy bone marrow donors. At the time of sampling, all cohort members were nominally healthy, though unrecorded immune exposures were likely present. The donor was CMV seropositive and belonged to the group of 250 to 300 seropositive cohort members. Every donor gave a peripheral blood sample, and the peripheral blood mononuclear cells from that sample were used for TCR beta sequencing. Genomic DNA extraction from the blood cell samples was performed with the Qiagen DNeasy Blood Extraction Kit. This TCR was recovered from a man between 45 and 60 years old in good health and CMV-seropositive. Sequenced sample: PBMCs.

This receptor carries the CDR3 CASSRQGGYEQYF. The sequenced DNA is TGCGCCAGCAGCCGTCAGGGGGGCTACGAGCAGTACTTC. The chain uses TRBV4-3 and TRBJ2-7; the D segment could be TRBD1, given 7 matching bases. The CDR3 goes from the cysteine to the phenylalanine over 13 residues. The read is trimmed to its CDR3 DNA, 39 bases read in frame from base 1. The germline V gene yields LGHNA for CDR1 and YSLEER for CDR2. V sheds 4 bases and J sheds 3 bases, leaving 10 bases between their ends.